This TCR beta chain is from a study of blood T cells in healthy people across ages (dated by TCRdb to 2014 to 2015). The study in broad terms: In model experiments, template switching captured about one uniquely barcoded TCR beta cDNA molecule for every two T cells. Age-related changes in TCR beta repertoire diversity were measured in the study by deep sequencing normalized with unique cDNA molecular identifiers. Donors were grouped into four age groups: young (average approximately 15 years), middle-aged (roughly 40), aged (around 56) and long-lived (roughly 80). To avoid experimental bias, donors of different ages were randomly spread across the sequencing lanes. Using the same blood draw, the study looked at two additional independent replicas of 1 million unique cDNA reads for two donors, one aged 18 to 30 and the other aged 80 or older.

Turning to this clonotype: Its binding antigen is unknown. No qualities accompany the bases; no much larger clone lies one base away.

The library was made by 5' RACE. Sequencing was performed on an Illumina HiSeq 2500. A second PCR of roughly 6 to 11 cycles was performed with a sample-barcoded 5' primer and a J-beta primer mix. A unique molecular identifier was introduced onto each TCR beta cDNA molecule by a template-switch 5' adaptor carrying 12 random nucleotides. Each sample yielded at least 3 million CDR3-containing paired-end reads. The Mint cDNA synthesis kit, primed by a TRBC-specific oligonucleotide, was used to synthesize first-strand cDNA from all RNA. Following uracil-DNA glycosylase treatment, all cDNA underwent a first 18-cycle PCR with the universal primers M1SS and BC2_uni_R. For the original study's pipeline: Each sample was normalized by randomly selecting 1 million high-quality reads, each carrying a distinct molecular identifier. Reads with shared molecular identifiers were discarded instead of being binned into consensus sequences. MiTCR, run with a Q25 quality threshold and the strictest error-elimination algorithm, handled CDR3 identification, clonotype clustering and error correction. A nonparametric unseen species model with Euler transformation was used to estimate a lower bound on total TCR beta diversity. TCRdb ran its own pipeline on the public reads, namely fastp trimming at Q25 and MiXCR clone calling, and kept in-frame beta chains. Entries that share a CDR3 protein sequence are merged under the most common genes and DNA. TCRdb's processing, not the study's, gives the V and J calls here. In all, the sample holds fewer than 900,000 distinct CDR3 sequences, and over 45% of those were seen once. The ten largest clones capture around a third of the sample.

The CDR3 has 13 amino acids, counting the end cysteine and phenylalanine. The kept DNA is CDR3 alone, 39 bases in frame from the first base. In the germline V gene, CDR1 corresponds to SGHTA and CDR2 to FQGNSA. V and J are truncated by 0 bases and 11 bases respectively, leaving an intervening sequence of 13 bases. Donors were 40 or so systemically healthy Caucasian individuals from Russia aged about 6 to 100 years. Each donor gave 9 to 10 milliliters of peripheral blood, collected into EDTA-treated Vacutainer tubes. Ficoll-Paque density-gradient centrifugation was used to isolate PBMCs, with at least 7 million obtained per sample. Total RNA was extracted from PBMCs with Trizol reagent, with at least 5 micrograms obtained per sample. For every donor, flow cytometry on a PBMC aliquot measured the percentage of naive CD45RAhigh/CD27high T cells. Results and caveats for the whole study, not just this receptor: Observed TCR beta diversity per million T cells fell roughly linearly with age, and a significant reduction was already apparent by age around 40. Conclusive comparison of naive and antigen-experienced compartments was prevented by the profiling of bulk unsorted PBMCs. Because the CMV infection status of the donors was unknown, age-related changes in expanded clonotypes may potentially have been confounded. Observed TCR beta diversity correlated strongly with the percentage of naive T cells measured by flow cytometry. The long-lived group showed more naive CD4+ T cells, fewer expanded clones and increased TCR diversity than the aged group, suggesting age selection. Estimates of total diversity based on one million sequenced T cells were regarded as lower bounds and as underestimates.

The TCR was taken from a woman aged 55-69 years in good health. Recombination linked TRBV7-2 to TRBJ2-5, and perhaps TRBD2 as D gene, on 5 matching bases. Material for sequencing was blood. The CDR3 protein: CASSLAWGDRQYF. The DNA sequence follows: TGTGCCAGCAGCTTAGCCTGGGGAGATAGGCAGTACTTC.